Following are 13 T cell receptor beta chains from one sample sequenced in a study of cytomegalovirus exposure and HLA in healthy donors. PCR was performed using 60 Vbeta and 13 Jbeta primers. Clones were sequenced by immunoSEQ multiplex PCR, and TCRdb holds only the in-frame ones, with some missing. Of about 110,000 clones listed, around 80% are singletons. The specimen was PBMCs. The receptors come from a woman between 40 and 50 years old in good health and CMV-seronegative.

The chain links TRBV7-8 to TRBJ2-3; 7 bases agree with TRBD2. The length of the CDR3 is 15 residues. J lost 2 bases, V lost 2 bases, and 4 bases had no gene match. CDR1 SGHVS and CDR2 FQNEAQ come from the germline V gene. The CDR3 loop is CASSLFAGDTDTQYF. The CDR3 nucleotides are TGTGCCAGCAGCTTATTTGCGGGGGACACAGATACGCAGTATTTT.

This rearrangement joins TRBV9 to TRBJ1-3; no clear D. V was pared by 2 bases and J by 0 bases, with 6 bases between. The CDR3 sequence is 14 residues long. Germline V lookup: CDR1 SGDLS, CDR2 YYNGEE. In nucleotides, the CDR3 is TGTGCCAGCAGCGTCAGTGACTCTGGAAACACCATATATTTT. It translates to CASSVSDSGNTIYF.

This chain links TRBV11-2 with TRBJ2-1, with TRBD2 matching over 12 bases. The CDR3 sequence is 16 residues long. CDR1 is SGHAT and CDR2 is FQNNGV in the germline V gene. Trimming removed 4 bases from V and 5 bases from J; junction bases left unmatched: 6. The CDR3 is CASSSRTSGRNNEQFF. The CDR3 DNA follows: TGTGCCAGCAGCTCGAGAACTAGCGGGAGGAACAATGAGCAGTTCTTC.

This chain uses TRBV4-3 with TRBJ1-1, with a weak D call TRBD1 (5 bases). The CDR3 extends over 14 amino acids. The germline CDR1 and CDR2 sequences are LGHNA and YSLEER. Between the trimmed V and J ends, which lost 0 bases and 11 bases, there was a span of 16 bases. The CDR3 sequence is CASSQDLDTQRAFF. CDR3 DNA sequence: TGCGCCAGCAGCCAAGATCTGGACACCCAACGGGCTTTCTTT.

V usage is TRBV7-6 and J usage is TRBJ2-2, with 11 bases aligning to TRBD1. V lost 4 bases to trimming and J lost 3 bases; unmatched junction nucleotides: 7. The CDR3 extends over 17 amino acids. Per germline, CDR1 SGHVS and CDR2 FNYEAQ. The CDR3 region has the DNA TGTGCCAGCAGCTGGCGACCGGGACAGGGGGACACCGGGGAGCTGTTTTTT. Translating gives CASSWRPGQGDTGELFF.

The chain joins TRBV20-1 to TRBJ1-2, with 9 bases matching TRBD1. V was pared by 6 bases and J by 8 bases, with 4 bases of the junction left unmatched. This CDR3 region has 11 residues. Germline V gene sequence: CDR1 DFQATT, CDR2 SNEGSKA (reference sequence). The CDR3 DNA reads as TGCAGTGCCTCCGGGACAGGGGGCTACACCTTC. Residues: CSASGTGGYTF.

The CDR3 DNA sequence: TGTGCCTGGACCGGACAGGGCGGGGGGGATGGCTACACCTTC. It translates to CAWTGQGGGDGYTF. The chain couples TRBV30 to TRBJ1-2, with 8 bases aligning to TRBD1. The length of the CDR3 is 14 residues. Germline V gene data show CDR1 as GTSNPN and CDR2 as SVGIG (reference sequence). V trimming: 4 bases; J trimming: 6 bases; junction bases outside the gene matches: 10.

The chain employs TRBV14 and TRBJ2-5; 8 bases match TRBD2. J lost 3 bases, V lost 1 base, and 16 bases had no gene match. Looked up from germline, CDR1 is SGHDN and CDR2 is FVKESK. The CDR3 runs 19 residues. This CDR3 reads CASSQVGIGIAGIEETQYF. DNA for the CDR3: TGTGCCAGCAGCCAAGTGGGGATCGGAATAGCGGGGATTGAAGAGACCCAGTACTTC. Combining the CDR3 with reference TRBV14 and TRBJ2-5 gives the whole variable domain EAGVTQFPSHSVIEKGQTVTLRCDPISGHDNLYWYRRVMGKEIKFLLHFVKESKQDESGMPNNRFLAERTGGTYSTLKVQPAELEDSGVYFCASSQVGIGIAGIEETQYFGPGTRLLVL.

The rearrangement joins TRBV7-9 to TRBJ1-4; D unclear. The CDR3 has 13 amino acids. V was trimmed by 1 base and J by 8 bases, leaving 8 bases between them. Germline V gives CDR1 SEHNR, CDR2 FQNEAQ (reference sequence). CDR3 amino acids: CASSLDTSEKLFF. The CDR3 coding sequence is TGTGCCAGCAGCTTAGACACCTCGGAAAAACTGTTTTTT.

This rearrangement joins TRBV19 to TRBJ2-5; TRBD2 aligns across 14 bases. V lost 2 bases to trimming and J lost 5 bases; unmatched junction nucleotides: 13. The germline V gene encodes CDR1 LNHDA and CDR2 SQIVND (reference sequence). There are 19 residues in the CDR3. CDR3 residues: CASSIRWGTSGSWEETQYF. CDR3 sequence (DNA): TGTGCCAGTAGTATAAGATGGGGGACTAGCGGGAGTTGGGAGGAGACCCAGTACTTC.

V gene TRBV5-1 combines with J gene TRBJ2-3, with 9 positions matching TRBD2. With 0 bases clipped from V and 5 bases from J, the junction kept 7 bases outside the gene matches. Germline V gene lookup returns CDR1 SGHRS and CDR2 YFSETQ. There are 16 residues in the CDR3. In DNA, the CDR3 is TGCGCCAGCAGCTTGGCCGATAGCGGGGGTTTAGATACGCAGTATTTT. It specifies CASSLADSGGLDTQYF.

This chain connects TRBV5-4 to TRBJ1-2; D possibly corresponds to TRBD1 (6 bases). Trimming took off 8 bases at V and 5 bases at J, with 16 bases between the two ends. The CDR3 totals 13 residues. Germline loops: CDR1 SGHNT, CDR2 YYREEE (reference sequence). The CDR3 DNA follows: TGTGCCAGTCGACCGGGACATCGTTATGGCTACACCTTC. Residues: CASRPGHRYGYTF.

V and J are TRBV5-1 and TRBJ2-7; the match to TRBD2 covers 12 bases. V lost 4 bases and J lost 6; bases outside the gene matches: 8. The CDR3 runs to 15 residues. CDR1 and CDR2 (germline): SGHRS, YFSETQ. CDR3 residues: CASSLGLAGKAEQYF. CDR3 nucleotide sequence: TGCGCCAGCAGCCTAGGACTAGCGGGAAAAGCCGAGCAGTACTTC.